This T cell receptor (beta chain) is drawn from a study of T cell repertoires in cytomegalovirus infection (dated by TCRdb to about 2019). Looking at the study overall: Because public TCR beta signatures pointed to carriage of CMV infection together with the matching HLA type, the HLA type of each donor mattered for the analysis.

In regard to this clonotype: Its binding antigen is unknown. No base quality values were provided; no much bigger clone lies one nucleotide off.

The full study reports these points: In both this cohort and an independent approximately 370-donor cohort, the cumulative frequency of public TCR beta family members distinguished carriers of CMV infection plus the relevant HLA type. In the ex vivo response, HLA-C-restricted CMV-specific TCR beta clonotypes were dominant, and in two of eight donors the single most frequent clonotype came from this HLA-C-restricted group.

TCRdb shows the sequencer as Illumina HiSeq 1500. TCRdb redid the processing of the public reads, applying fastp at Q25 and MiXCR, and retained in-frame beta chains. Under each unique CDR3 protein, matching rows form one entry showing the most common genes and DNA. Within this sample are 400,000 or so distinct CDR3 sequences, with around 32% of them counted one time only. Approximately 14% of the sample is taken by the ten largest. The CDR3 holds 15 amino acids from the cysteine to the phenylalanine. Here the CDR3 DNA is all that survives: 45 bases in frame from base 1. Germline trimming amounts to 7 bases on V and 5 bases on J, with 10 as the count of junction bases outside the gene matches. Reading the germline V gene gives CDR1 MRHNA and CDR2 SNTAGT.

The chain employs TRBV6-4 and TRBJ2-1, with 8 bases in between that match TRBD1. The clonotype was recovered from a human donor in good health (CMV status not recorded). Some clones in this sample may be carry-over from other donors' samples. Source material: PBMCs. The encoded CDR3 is CASKTGTGADNEQFF. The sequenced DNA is TGTGCCAGCAAAACCGGGACAGGAGCCGACAATGAGCAGTTCTTC.